These 13 T cell receptor beta chains were all obtained from the same sample, sequenced in a study of response to subunit inactivated influenza vaccine. TCRdb reprocessed the RT-PCR reads via MiXCR and lists one record per CDR3 protein. The repertoire holds 150,000 to 200,000 distinct CDR3 sequences, with about 12% as singletons. This sample also belongs to another study, concerning T cells expressing NK-cell markers. Turning to that study: Libraries used 5'RACE template switching adding universal primer site and UMIs.

This specimen consisted of CD8+ T cells sorted from PBMCs, obtained about 13 days after vaccination. These receptors were collected from a man aged 50-59 years who received an inactivated influenza vaccine.

This clonotype was detected many times. The V gene is TRBV12-3 or TRBV12-4, the J gene TRBJ2-2; no reliable D call. Trimming shortened V by 10 bases and J by 3 bases, and 15 bases separated the two germline ends. The CDR3 consists of 14 residues. In DNA form, the CDR3 reads TGTGCCACCAGAATTAGGGATTACACCGGGGAGCTGTTTTTT. It translates to CATRIRDYTGELFF.

There are a few counts of this clonotype. The genes are TRBV6-5 and TRBJ2-5; 8 bases line up with TRBD2. The V segment lost 0 bases and the J segment 5 bases; nucleotides outside the gene matches: 2. In germline, CDR1 is MNHEY, CDR2 SVGAGI. The CDR3 totals 14 residues. The CDR3 is CASSYSGTSETQYF. The CDR3 DNA sequence: TGTGCCAGCAGTTACTCGGGGACTAGTGAGACCCAGTACTTC.

J is TRBJ2-1 and V is TRBV7-9, with a possible D match to TRBD2 (5 bases). The CDR3 has 15 amino acids. V shed 5 bases and J shed 8 bases, with 19 bases lying between them. Looked up from germline, CDR1 is SEHNR and CDR2 is FQNEAQ (reference sequence). The DNA of the CDR3 is TGTGCCAGCAGCCCGAGGGCCGGTCGGGTCGATGAGCAGTTCTTC. Translation: CASSPRAGRVDEQFF.

This clonotype was picked up many times. The chain couples TRBV12-3 or TRBV12-4 to TRBJ1-5; TRBD1 is a possible D gene (6 bases). This CDR3 is built from 14 residues. V was shortened by 5 bases and J by 3 bases, with 11 bases between the two germline ends. The CDR3 reads CASSEDSPNQPQHF. The DNA for the CDR3 is TGTGCCAGCAGTGAGGACAGCCCCAATCAGCCCCAGCATTTT.

The V gene is TRBV6-2 or TRBV6-3, the J gene TRBJ2-4, with D possibly matching TRBD1 (6 bases). CDR1 MNHEY and CDR2 SVGEGT come from the germline V gene. This CDR3 spans 13 amino acids. V lost 4 bases and J lost 8, with 12 bases in between. This CDR3 is CASSFQQGYIQYF. The DNA of the CDR3 is TGTGCCAGCAGTTTCCAGCAGGGGTACATTCAGTACTTC.

The chain carries TRBV2 and TRBJ2-3; D is undetermined. The CDR3 contains 13 residues. Trimming cost V 7 bases and J 2 bases, with 10 bases left between them. CDR1 and CDR2 from the germline V gene are SNHLY and FYNNEI. The CDR3 loop is CASMMPNTDTQYF. CDR3 sequence (DNA): TGTGCCAGCATGATGCCTAACACAGATACGCAGTATTTT. The variable domain in full, with the rest retrieved from reference TRBV2 and TRBJ2-3, is EPEVTQTPSHQVTQMGQEVILRCVPISNHLYFYWYRQILGQKVEFLVSFYNNEISEKSEIFDDQFSVERPDGSNFTLKIRSTKLEDSAMYFCASMMPNTDTQYFGPGTRLTVL.

This clonotype was detected ten times or more. This chain uses TRBV27 with TRBJ2-7, with 10 bases identical to TRBD1. This CDR3 comprises 15 residues. V gave up 6 bases and J gave up 4 bases; unmatched junction bases: 9. The germline V gene encodes CDR1 MNHEY and CDR2 SMNVEV (reference sequence). The CDR3 bases are TGTGCCAGCAGCCTTGGGACAGGGGATCTTTACGAGCAGTACTTC. It is translated as CASSLGTGDLYEQYF.

This clonotype was counted many times. The chain has TRBV11-1 and TRBJ2-3; TRBD2 matches 14 bases. Germline lookup yields CDR1 SGHAT and CDR2 FQDESV (reference sequence). Losses at the gene ends were 4 bases for V and 5 bases for J; bases not matched to a gene: 11. The length of the CDR3 is 18 residues. In DNA form, the CDR3 reads TGTGCCAGCAGCTGGACTAGCGGGAGGTCCGTTGTGCGAGATACGCAGTATTTT. Residues: CASSWTSGRSVVRDTQYF.

The V call is TRBV21-1, the J call TRBJ2-2. TRBV21-1 is marked as a pseudogene. This CDR3 has 15 residues. The CDR3 DNA is TGTGCCAGCAGCATAAGGGACCTGAACACCGGGGAGCTGTTTTTT. The encoded protein is CASSIRDLNTGELFF.

This clonotype has a count of ten or more. The V and J genes are TRBV3-1 and TRBJ1-5; no clear D gene. Deletions cut 0 bases from V and 0 bases from J, with 6 bases between. CDR3 length equals 15 residues. Germline CDR1 and CDR2: LGHDT and YNNKEL (reference sequence). The CDR3 region has the DNA TGTGCCAGCAGCCAAGATCCTGGTAGCAATCAGCCCCAGCATTTT. The encoded protein is CASSQDPGSNQPQHF.

V and J are TRBV6-1 and TRBJ2-2, with 9 nucleotides matching TRBD2. CDR1 and CDR2 from the germline V gene are MNHNS and SASEGT. This CDR3 contains 16 residues. V lost 10 bases to trimming and J lost 4 bases; unmatched junction nucleotides: 13. The CDR3 spells CAINPDQRGATGELFF. In nucleotides, the CDR3 is TGTGCCATCAACCCAGACCAGCGGGGGGCCACCGGGGAGCTGTTTTTT.

Many counts were recorded for this clonotype. The rearrangement joins TRBV27 to TRBJ2-7; 9 bases are a match to TRBD1. CDR1 and CDR2 (germline): MNHEY, SMNVEV (reference sequence). The CDR3 contains 14 residues. The J segment lost 2 bases and the V segment lost 8 bases, leaving 7 bases of the junction unmatched. The CDR3 DNA sequence: TGTGCCAGCGGTACCGGGACAGGGACCTACGAGCAGTACTTC. This translates into CASGTGTGTYEQYF.

This clonotype came up a few times. This sequence joins TRBV6-1 and TRBJ2-5, with a weak D call TRBD1 (7 bases). Trimming removed 8 bases from V and 5 bases from J, with 18 bases in between. This CDR3 is built from 14 residues. Germline CDR1 MNHNS, CDR2 SASEGT. CDR3 loop: CASRGTEYSETQYF. The CDR3 DNA reads as TGTGCCAGCCGCGGGACAGAGTATTCGGAGACCCAGTACTTC.